In its sample, the clone carrying this T cell receptor beta chain was seen a few times. This record comes from a study of CD8 T cells in Susac syndrome. CDR3 length equals 12 residues. V was clipped by 2 bases and J by 7 bases, with 8 bases between them. From blood CD8+ and CD4+ T cells, the TCR beta chain was sequenced. An amount of RNA that ranged from roughly 0.45 to 1 ug was reverse transcribed with random hexamers. An immunoSEQ multiplex PCR generated amplified TCR beta CDR3 products spanning 54 Vbeta and 13 Jbeta. TCRdb passed the immunoSEQ multiplex PCR reads through MiXCR, listing each CDR3 protein once. The data contain fewer than 250,000 distinct CDR3 sequences, around 93% of them singletons.

Sequenced material: CD4+ T cells from PBMCs. The genes are TRBV12-3 or TRBV12-4 and TRBJ1-2; possible D gene TRBD1, 5 bases. The sequence was obtained from a human donor in good health. DNA for the CDR3: TGTGCCAGCAGTTTATCAGGGTCTGGCTACACCTTC. As protein: CASSLSGSGYTF.